Shown below are 17 T cell receptor beta chains from a single sample sequenced in a study. MiXCR was run by TCRdb on the RT-PCR reads, yielding one entry per CDR3 protein. The sample gives around 700,000 distinct CDR3 sequences, 11% to 15% of which show up once; roughly 3.6% is in the top ten. The sequencing sample was made of memory CD4+ T cells from blood. These receptor sequences come from a female donor in good health, serving as a healthy control.

This chain connects TRBV7-2 to TRBJ1-4; tentatively, D is TRBD1 (5 bases). The CDR3 spans 15 residues. Germline loops: CDR1 SGHTA, CDR2 FQGNSA. The V gene lost 2 bases and the J gene lost 5 bases, with 12 bases spanning the gap. DNA of the CDR3: TGTGCCAGCAGCTTAATATCGGGGGGGAATGAAAAACTGTTTTTT. Translating it yields CASSLISGGNEKLFF. The whole variable domain, remainder taken from reference TRBV7-2 and TRBJ1-4, is GAGVSQSPSNKVTEKGKDVELRCDPISGHTALYWYRQSLGQGLEFLIYFQGNSAPDKSGLPSDRFSAERTGGSVSTLTIQRTQQEDSAVYLCASSLISGGNEKLFFGSGTQLSVL.

This clonotype was observed at least ten times. This chain links TRBV29-1 with TRBJ1-2, with D possibly being TRBD1 (5 bases). Trimming removed 1 base from V and 3 bases from J, with 9 bases in between. The CDR3 is made up of 13 amino acids. Germline CDR1 SQVTM, CDR2 ANQGSEA. CDR3 loop: CSVEGQGYYGYTF. In DNA form, the CDR3 reads TGCAGCGTTGAAGGGCAGGGTTACTATGGCTACACCTTC.

The sample holds a few counts of this clonotype. The J gene is TRBJ2-3, the V gene TRBV12-3 or TRBV12-4; 11 bases align to TRBD2. The CDR3 has 16 residues. V trimming: 7 bases; J trimming: 6 bases; junction bases outside the gene matches: 12. The CDR3 protein is CASTMGGGLAADTQYF. In DNA, the CDR3 is TGTGCCAGCACCATGGGGGGGGGACTAGCGGCGGATACGCAGTATTTT.

The sample holds a few counts of this clonotype. The gene calls are TRBV5-6 and TRBJ2-3; TRBD1 matches 8 bases. This CDR3 is 16 amino acids long. V gave up 2 bases and J gave up 5 bases; unmatched junction bases: 10. Germline CDR1 and CDR2: SGHDT and YYEEEE. The CDR3 coding sequence is TGTGCCAGCAGCTTCTCCCGGGACAGGTCGATAGATACGCAGTATTTT. This sequence encodes CASSFSRDRSIDTQYF.

This clonotype was recorded at least ten times. The V call is TRBV7-2, the J call TRBJ1-1; a weak D match, TRBD1 (5 bases). V lost 6 bases and J lost 1, with 12 bases in between. Looked up from germline, CDR1 is SGHTA and CDR2 is FQGNSA. CDR3 size: 14 residues. CDR3 nucleotides: TGTGCCAGCAGTCCAGGGTCGGCGAACACTGAAGCTTTCTTT. As protein: CASSPGSANTEAFF.

This clonotype has ten or more counts. The gene calls are TRBV29-1 and TRBJ2-1; D remains ambiguous. The CDR3 sequence is 14 residues long. The ends were cut back, 2 bases at V and 0 bases at J, with 8 bases in the middle. Per germline, CDR1 SQVTM and CDR2 ANQGSEA. The CDR3 spells CSVELLSSYNEQFF. The CDR3 region has the DNA TGCAGCGTTGAACTCCTGAGCTCCTACAATGAGCAGTTCTTC.

This clonotype appeared a few times. The gene calls are TRBV20-1 and TRBJ2-5; D is undetermined. Trimming stripped 3 bases from V and 0 bases from J, with 11 bases between. Germline V gene sequence: CDR1 DFQATT, CDR2 SNEGSKA (reference sequence). This CDR3 has 14 amino acids. CDR3 in DNA: TGCAGTGCTAGTCTCAGCGATTACCAAGAGACCCAGTACTTC. It specifies CSASLSDYQETQYF.

This clonotype showed up just once. This CDR3 is CASSLGTDSNQPQHF. CDR3 sequence (DNA): TGTGCCAGCAGCTTAGGGACAGATAGCAATCAGCCCCAGCATTTT. This chain uses TRBV7-2 with TRBJ1-5; TRBD1 might be the D (6 bases). With 1 base removed from V and 0 bases from J, the gap between germline ends came to 7 bases. The CDR3 extends over 15 amino acids. Germline CDR1 and CDR2: SGHTA and FQGNSA.

On this clonotype itself: It may be a read error: a sequence one base away is much more abundant. The chain uses TRBV5-6 and TRBJ2-4, with 13 bases fitting TRBD2. The CDR3 has 16 amino acids. Germline lookup yields CDR1 SGHDT and CDR2 YYEEEE. The CDR3 sequence is CASSLGLAGVGNTQYF. CDR3 sequence (DNA): TGTGCCAGCAGCTTAGGACTAGCGGGAGTTGGAAACACTCAGTACTTC.

V gene TRBV6-6 combines with J gene TRBJ2-7; D is unresolved. This CDR3 comprises 11 residues. V lost 6 bases, J lost 5 bases, and 8 bases lay in between. Germline V lookup: CDR1 MNHNY, CDR2 SVGAGI (reference sequence). CDR3: CASRRVHEQYF. The CDR3 bases are TGTGCCAGCAGAAGGGTGCACGAGCAGTACTTC.

This clonotype was picked up many times. The chain joins TRBV5-1 to TRBJ2-7, with 9 bases matching TRBD1. CDR1 and CDR2 (germline): SGHRS, YFSETQ. Trimming cost V 0 bases and J 1 base; bases outside gene matches: 2. The CDR3 sequence is 15 residues long. CDR3 residues: CASSLGTGVSYEQYF. CDR3 DNA sequence: TGCGCCAGCAGCTTGGGGACAGGGGTGTCCTACGAGCAGTACTTC.

The CDR3 region is CASSQERQNGEQFF. DNA of the CDR3: TGTGCCAGCAGCCAAGAACGCCAAAACGGTGAGCAGTTCTTC. The chain has TRBV3-1 and TRBJ2-1; no clear D. Germline CDR1 LGHDT, CDR2 YNNKEL (reference sequence). This CDR3 contains 14 residues. V shed 0 bases and J shed 9 bases, with 12 bases lying between them.

This clonotype has just a few counts. The rearrangement joins TRBV7-8 to TRBJ2-7, with D hard to call. Germline V lookup: CDR1 SGHVS, CDR2 FQNEAQ. This CDR3 has 16 residues. The germline V and J ends were trimmed by 2 bases and 0 bases, with 14 bases remaining between them. The CDR3 protein is CASSLKSAPNSYEQYF. The CDR3 nucleotides read TGTGCCAGCAGCTTAAAATCGGCACCAAACTCCTACGAGCAGTACTTC.

The chain has TRBV19 and TRBJ2-7; tentative D call: TRBD2 (6 bases). Germline CDR1 is LNHDA and CDR2 is SQIVND (reference sequence). V lost 1 base to trimming and J lost 2 bases, with 9 bases between them. The CDR3 is 14 residues long. DNA of the CDR3: TGTGCCAGTAGTATAGCCGGGGAGGCCTACGAGCAGTACTTC. The encoded protein is CASSIAGEAYEQYF.

This clonotype was seen at least ten times. The gene calls are TRBV5-1 and TRBJ2-1; the match to TRBD2 covers 7 bases. The junction had 10 bases not matched to a gene; V was cut back by 1 base and J by 9 bases. This CDR3 is built from 15 residues. Germline V gene sequence: CDR1 SGHRS, CDR2 YFSETQ. This chain's CDR3 is CASSLQGGAIGEQFF. CDR3 DNA: TGCGCCAGCAGCTTGCAGGGAGGGGCTATTGGTGAGCAGTTCTTC.

This clonotype was counted only a few times. CDR3 DNA sequence: TGTGCCAGCAGTCAAAGACAGGGGGGATACACTGAAGCTTTCTTT. It encodes CASSQRQGGYTEAFF. The chain joins TRBV12-3 or TRBV12-4 to TRBJ1-1; 9 nucleotides line up with TRBD1. CDR3 length equals 15 residues. J was trimmed by 3 bases and V by 5 bases; bases with no gene match: 7.

This clonotype was picked up a small number of times. V and J are TRBV28 and TRBJ1-5; tentative D call: TRBD1 (6 bases). The CDR3 sequence is 16 residues long. Germline values: CDR1 MDHEN, CDR2 SYDVKM. The V and J ends lost 4 bases and 5 bases respectively, with 18 bases between them. CDR3 in DNA: TGTGCCAGCAGTTCCCCCTGGGGGGAGGGGGATCAGCCCCAGCATTTT. This translates into CASSSPWGEGDQPQHF.